The 18 T cell receptor beta chains listed next were all sequenced from one sample in a study of control samples from healthy donors and cancer patients. The protocol was immunoSEQ multiplex PCR, while the TCRdb copy is restricted to in-frame clones and leaves out a portion. The repertoire includes 40,000 to 45,000 clones, just over 70% of them detected once, and under 20% sits in the top ten. The sequencing input was formalin-fixed, paraffin-embedded tissue. The source is a male donor with melanoma.

The chain links TRBV7-9 to TRBJ1-4, with unresolved D. V was pared by 2 bases and J by 8 bases, with 12 bases between. The CDR3 is 14 amino acids. Germline CDR1 is SEHNR and CDR2 is FQNEAQ (reference sequence). DNA of the CDR3: TGTGCCAGCAGCTTACCGGGTAGGGAAGAAAAACTGTTTTTT. This sequence encodes CASSLPGREEKLFF.

Regarding this clone: Other DNA sequences within the sample encode an identical CDR3. The chain couples TRBV30 to TRBJ2-7; D is undetermined. The ends were cut back, 1 base at V and 3 bases at J, with 4 bases in the middle. Per germline, CDR1 GTSNPN and CDR2 SVGIG (reference sequence). This CDR3 contains 11 residues. The chain's CDR3 is CAWSGDYEQYF. Written as DNA, the CDR3 is TGTGCCTGGAGTGGGGACTACGAGCAGTACTTC.

The J gene is TRBJ1-1, the V gene TRBV19; D perhaps matches TRBD1 (5 bases). The CDR3 extends over 15 amino acids. V lost 2 bases, J lost 4 bases, and 14 bases lay in between. Germline-derived CDR1 and CDR2 are LNHDA and SQIVND (reference sequence). The CDR3 reads CASSIWDAGSTEAFF. DNA for the CDR3: TGTGCCAGTAGTATATGGGACGCAGGCAGCACTGAAGCTTTCTTT.

This chain uses TRBV7-8 with TRBJ2-7; tentative D call: TRBD2 (5 bases). Germline CDR1 is SGHVS and CDR2 is FQNEAQ. The length of the CDR3 is 14 residues. V dropped 2 bases and J dropped 2 bases, with 10 bases sitting between them. In nucleotides, the CDR3 is TGTGCCAGCAGCTTATTGGCGGGCCCCTACGAGCAGTACTTC. Translated, it gives CASSLLAGPYEQYF.

CDR3 DNA sequence: TGCGCCAGCAGCCGAAAAATACCGGCCGCTAACTATGGCTACACCTTC. Its protein is CASSRKIPAANYGYTF. The rearrangement joins TRBV4-1 to TRBJ1-2; D not certain. Trimming pared 4 bases from V and 0 bases from J, leaving 15 bases between. CDR3 length equals 16 residues. Germline V gives CDR1 MGHRA, CDR2 YSYEKL.

This chain connects TRBV5-1 to TRBJ2-3; D remains ambiguous. Trimming left V 0 bases short and J 2 bases short, with 4 bases between. This CDR3 is 13 amino acids long. The germline V gene has CDR1 SGHRS and CDR2 YFSETQ. The CDR3, as DNA: TGCGCCAGCAGCTTGGAAGACACAGATACGCAGTATTTT. Its protein product is CASSLEDTDTQYF.

The chain uses TRBV21-1 and TRBJ2-7; the DNA was not compared with TRBD2, the D call given in the table. TRBV21-1 counts as a pseudogene. The CDR3 sequence is 14 residues long. CDR3 bases: TGTGCCACCCCTGGGACTAGCGGGAACTACGAGCAGTACTTC. Amino acids: CATPGTSGNYEQYF.

The chain links TRBV4-1 to TRBJ1-1; D remains ambiguous. Deletions cut 6 bases from V and 0 bases from J, with 8 bases between. The V gene's germline CDR1 is MGHRA and CDR2 YSYEKL. The CDR3 extends over 13 amino acids. The CDR3 is CASRPTVNTEAFF. As DNA, the CDR3 is TGCGCCAGCAGACCAACGGTGAACACTGAAGCTTTCTTT.

Comments on this clone: Other DNA sequences of this sample code for an identical CDR3. The J gene is TRBJ2-3, the V gene TRBV5-1; no firm D call. Germline lookup yields CDR1 SGHRS and CDR2 YFSETQ. The CDR3 spans 16 residues. The V and J ends lost 3 bases and 8 bases respectively, with 22 bases between them. CDR3 residues: CASSSTEHPSPITQYF. CDR3 DNA: TGCGCCAGCAGCTCTACAGAACACCCCTCCCCAATTACGCAGTATTTT.

At least ten counts were recorded for this clone. The sample contains more than one DNA sequence encoding this CDR3. The rearrangement joins TRBV7-9 to TRBJ2-7, with 8 bases aligning to TRBD2. Germline-derived CDR1 and CDR2 are SEHNR and FQNEAQ (reference sequence). This CDR3 is 16 amino acids long. V gave up 1 base and J gave up 2 bases; unmatched junction bases: 7. CDR3 in DNA: TGTGCCAGCAGCTTAGTAGTTAGCGGGGCCCCCTACGAGCAGTACTTC. As protein: CASSLVVSGAPYEQYF.

This chain's CDR3 is CASSEGPGGTQYF. CDR3 sequence (DNA): TGTGCCAGCAGTGAGGGACCAGGGGGGACCCAGTACTTC. V and J are TRBV2 and TRBJ2-5, with 7 bases fitting TRBD1. Trimming took 3 bases from V and 7 from J; bases not matched to a gene: 5. Germline lookup yields CDR1 SNHLY and CDR2 FYNNEI. The CDR3 is 13 residues long.

The chain combines TRBV6-5 with TRBJ2-5; a possible D gene is TRBD2 (6 bases). Germline assignment: CDR1 MNHEY and CDR2 SVGAGI. CDR3 length: 15 amino acids. Trimming cost V 6 bases and J 5 bases, with 19 bases left between them. The CDR3: CASSRFGGTDETQYF. The CDR3 nucleotides are TGTGCCAGCAGCCGCTTTGGCGGGACGGACGAGACCCAGTACTTC.

This clone was observed a single time. The chain is built from TRBV6-1 and TRBJ1-6; D perhaps matches TRBD1 (5 bases). Germline CDR1 is MNHNS and CDR2 is SASEGT. V lost 0 bases, J lost 7 bases, and 10 bases lay in between. The CDR3 loop spans 15 amino acids. In DNA, the CDR3 is TGTGCCAGCAGTGAAGCTTATCGGGGGAATTCACCCCTCCACTTT. Translating gives CASSEAYRGNSPLHF.

This clone was seen only a few times. The chain couples TRBV28 to TRBJ2-1; 12 bases match TRBD2. The length of the CDR3 is 18 residues. The V segment lost 4 bases and the J segment 4 bases; nucleotides outside the gene matches: 11. Germline assignment: CDR1 MDHEN and CDR2 SYDVKM. The CDR3 bases are TGTGCCAGCAGTTCAAGAGGACTAGCGGGACTAAGTTACAATGAGCAGTTCTTC. Translating gives CASSSRGLAGLSYNEQFF.

V usage is TRBV6-5 and J usage is TRBJ1-2; maybe TRBD1 (6 bases). The length of the CDR3 is 15 residues. Germline assignment: CDR1 MNHEY and CDR2 SVGAGI. Trimming took 7 bases from V and 4 from J, leaving 19 bases between them. CDR3 in DNA: TGTGCCAGCACCCCGATGGGGGCGAAGGGCTATGGCTACACCTTC. Encoded protein: CASTPMGAKGYGYTF.

The chain's CDR3 is CAWRPPSGGYGYEQYF. Written as DNA, the CDR3 is TGTGCCTGGAGGCCACCCTCGGGCGGTTATGGTTACGAGCAGTACTTC. The V call is TRBV30, the J call TRBJ2-7; D remains unclear. Trimming took off 3 bases at V and 4 bases at J, with 22 bases between the two ends. The CDR3 length is 16 residues. Germline CDR1 reads GTSNPN; CDR2 reads SVGIG (reference sequence). The full variable domain, completed using reference TRBV30 and TRBJ2-7, is SQTIHQWPATLVQPVGSPLSLECTVEGTSNPNLYWYRQAAGRGLQLLFYSVGIGQISSEVPQNLSASRPQDRQFILSSKKLLLSDSGFYLCAWRPPSGGYGYEQYFGPGTRLTVT.

The chain recombines TRBV6-5 with TRBJ1-1, with TRBD1 identical over 9 bases. The CDR3 contains 13 residues. Germline V lookup: CDR1 MNHEY, CDR2 SVGAGI. V shed 7 bases, J shed 5 bases, and the junction held 5 bases outside the gene matches. In nucleotides, the CDR3 is TGTGCCAGCACCCCACAGGGGGCGACTGAAGCTTTCTTT. Amino acids: CASTPQGATEAFF.

The CDR3 loop is CASSEGAGNIQYF. Written as DNA, the CDR3 is TGTGCCAGCAGTGAGGGGGCGGGAAACATTCAGTACTTC. V is TRBV2 and J is TRBJ2-4; tentatively, D is TRBD1 (6 bases). From germline, CDR1 is SNHLY and CDR2 FYNNEI. CDR3 length equals 13 residues. Trimming left V 3 bases short and J 6 bases short, with 9 bases between.